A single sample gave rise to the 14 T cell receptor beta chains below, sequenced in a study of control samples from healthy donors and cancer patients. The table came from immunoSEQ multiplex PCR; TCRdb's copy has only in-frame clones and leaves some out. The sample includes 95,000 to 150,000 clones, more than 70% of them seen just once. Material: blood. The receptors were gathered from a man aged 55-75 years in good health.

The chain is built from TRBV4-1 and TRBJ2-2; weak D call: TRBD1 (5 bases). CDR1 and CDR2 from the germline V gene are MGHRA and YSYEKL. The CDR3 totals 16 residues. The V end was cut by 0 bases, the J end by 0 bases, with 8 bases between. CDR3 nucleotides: TGCGCCAGCAGCCAAGATAGACAGACGAACACCGGGGAGCTGTTTTTT. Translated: CASSQDRQTNTGELFF.

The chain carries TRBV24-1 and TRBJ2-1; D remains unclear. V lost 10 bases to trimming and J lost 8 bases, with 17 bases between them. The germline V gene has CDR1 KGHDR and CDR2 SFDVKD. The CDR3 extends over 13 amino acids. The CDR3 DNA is TGTGCCACAGCCGGGCCCCTAGGCGATGAGCAGTTCTTC. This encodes CATAGPLGDEQFF.

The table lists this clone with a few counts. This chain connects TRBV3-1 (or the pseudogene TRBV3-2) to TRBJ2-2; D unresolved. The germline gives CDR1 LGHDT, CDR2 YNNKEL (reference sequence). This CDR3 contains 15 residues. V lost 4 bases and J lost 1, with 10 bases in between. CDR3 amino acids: CASSPMAVNTGELFF. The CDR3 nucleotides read TGTGCCAGCAGCCCTATGGCGGTGAACACCGGGGAGCTGTTTTTT.

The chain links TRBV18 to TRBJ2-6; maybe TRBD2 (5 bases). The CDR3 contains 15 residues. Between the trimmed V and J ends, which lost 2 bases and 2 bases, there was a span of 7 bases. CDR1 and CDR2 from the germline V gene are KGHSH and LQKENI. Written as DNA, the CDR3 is TGTGCCAGCTCACCAGGGGAGACTGGGGCCAACGTCCTGACTTTC. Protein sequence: CASSPGETGANVLTF.

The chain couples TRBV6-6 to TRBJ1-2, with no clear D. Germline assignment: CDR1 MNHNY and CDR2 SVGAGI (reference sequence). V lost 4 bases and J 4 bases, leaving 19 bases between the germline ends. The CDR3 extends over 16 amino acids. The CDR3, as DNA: TGTGCCAGCAGTTCCAGCCACTGGGATTCTGCCTATGGCTACACCTTC. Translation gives CASSSSHWDSAYGYTF.

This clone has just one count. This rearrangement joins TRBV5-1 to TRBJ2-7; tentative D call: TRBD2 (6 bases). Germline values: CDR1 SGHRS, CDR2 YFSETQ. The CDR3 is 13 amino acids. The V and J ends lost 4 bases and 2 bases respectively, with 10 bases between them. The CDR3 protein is CASSASGPYEQYF. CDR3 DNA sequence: TGCGCCAGCAGCGCGAGCGGGCCCTACGAGCAGTACTTC. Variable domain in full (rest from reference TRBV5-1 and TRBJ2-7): KAGVTQTPRYLIKTRGQQVTLSCSPISGHRSVSWYQQTPGQGLQFLFEYFSETQRNKGNFPGRFSGRQFSNSRSEMNVSTLELGDSALYLCASSASGPYEQYFGPGTRLTVT.

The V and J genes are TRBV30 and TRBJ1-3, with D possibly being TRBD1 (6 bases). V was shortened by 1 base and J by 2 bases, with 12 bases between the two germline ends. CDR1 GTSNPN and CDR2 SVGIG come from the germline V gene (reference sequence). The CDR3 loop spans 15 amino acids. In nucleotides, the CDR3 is TGTGCCTGGAGTGGGTCGGCAGGGGCTGGAAACACCATATATTTT. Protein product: CAWSGSAGAGNTIYF.

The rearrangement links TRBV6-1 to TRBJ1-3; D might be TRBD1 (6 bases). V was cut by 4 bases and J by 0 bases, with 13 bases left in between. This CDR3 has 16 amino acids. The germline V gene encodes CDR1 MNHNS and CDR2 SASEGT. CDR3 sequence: CASSAAGQFSGNTIYF. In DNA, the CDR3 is TGTGCCAGCAGTGCCGCTGGACAGTTCTCTGGAAACACCATATATTTT.

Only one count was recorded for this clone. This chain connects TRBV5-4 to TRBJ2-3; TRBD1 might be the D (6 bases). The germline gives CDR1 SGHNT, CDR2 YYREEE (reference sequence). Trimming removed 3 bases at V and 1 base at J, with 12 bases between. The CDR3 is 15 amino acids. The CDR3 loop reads CASSWGLTGTDTQYF. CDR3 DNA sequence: TGTGCCAGCAGCTGGGGGCTGACGGGCACAGATACGCAGTATTTT.

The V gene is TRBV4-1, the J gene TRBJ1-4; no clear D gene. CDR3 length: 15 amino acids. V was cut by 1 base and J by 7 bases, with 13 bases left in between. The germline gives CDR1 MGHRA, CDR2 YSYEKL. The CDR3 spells CASSQGERMVEKLFF. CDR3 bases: TGCGCCAGCAGCCAAGGTGAACGGATGGTTGAAAAACTGTTTTTT.

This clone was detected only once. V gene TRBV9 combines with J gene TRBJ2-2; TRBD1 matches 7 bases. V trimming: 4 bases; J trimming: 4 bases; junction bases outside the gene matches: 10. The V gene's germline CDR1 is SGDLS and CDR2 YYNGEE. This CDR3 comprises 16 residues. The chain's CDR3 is CASSPRQGATTGELFF. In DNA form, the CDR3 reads TGTGCCAGCAGCCCCCGACAGGGCGCGACCACCGGGGAGCTGTTTTTT.

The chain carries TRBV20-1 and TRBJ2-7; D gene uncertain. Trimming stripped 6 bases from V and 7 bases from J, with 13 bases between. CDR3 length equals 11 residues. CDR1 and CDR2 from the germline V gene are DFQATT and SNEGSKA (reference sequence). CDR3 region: CSADLIGEQYF. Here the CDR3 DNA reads TGCAGTGCCGACCTGATAGGGGAGCAGTACTTC.

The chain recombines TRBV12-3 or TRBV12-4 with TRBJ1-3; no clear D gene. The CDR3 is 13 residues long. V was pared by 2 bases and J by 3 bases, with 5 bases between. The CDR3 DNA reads TGTGCCAGCAGTTTAAGCTTTGGAAACACCATATATTTT. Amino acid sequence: CASSLSFGNTIYF.

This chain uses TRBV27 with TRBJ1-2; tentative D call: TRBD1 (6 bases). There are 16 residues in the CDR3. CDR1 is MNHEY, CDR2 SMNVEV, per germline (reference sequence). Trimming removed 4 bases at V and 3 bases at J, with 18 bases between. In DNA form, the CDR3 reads TGTGCCAGCAGTTCCGAGGTCGGGGGGGGCGACTATGGCTACACCTTC. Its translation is CASSSEVGGGDYGYTF.